These T cell receptor beta chains were read from a single sample in a study of a mutant IDH1 vaccine in newly diagnosed glioma. The antigens of these receptors remain unknown. This table comes from immunoSEQ multiplex PCR, and its TCRdb copy is limited to in-frame clones, with some not included. This table holds 50,000 to 65,000 clones, approximately 84% found once. The sample was PBMCs, taken from a glioma patient whose treatment included an IDH1 peptide vaccine. These receptors were collected from a woman between 45 and 60 years old with glioma. Both conserved end residues are part of each CDR3. D genes are given only for firm matches. Size is omitted from some rows. Given values are once, few, many or a class for expanded clones.

d_call j_call v_call clone_size cdr3_aa cdr3_nt
NA TRBJ1-4 TRBV7-9 NA CASSLGRVGEKLFF TGTGCCAGCAGCTTGGGAAGGGTTGGGGAAAAACTGTTTTTT
TRBD2 TRBJ2-3 TRBV9 NA CASSALGLAGAQGRLLDTQYF TGTGCCAGCAGCGCCCTAGGACTAGCGGGGGCCCAAGGCCGCCTTTTAGATACGCAGTATTTT
NA TRBJ1-1 TRBV19 NA CASSIGRNTEAFF TGTGCCAGTAGTATAGGCAGGAACACTGAAGCTTTCTTT
NA TRBJ1-2 TRBV7-8 NA CASSLGREGINYGYTF TGTGCCAGCAGCTTAGGTCGGGAGGGGATTAACTATGGCTACACCTTC
TRBD2 TRBJ2-4 TRBV6-5 NA CASSYSAGGPGIQYF TGTGCCAGCAGTTACTCGGCGGGGGGGCCGGGCATTCAGTACTTC
NA TRBJ1-3 TRBV5-1 NA CASRRPESGNTIYF TGCGCCAGCAGACGGCCCGAATCTGGAAACACCATATATTTT
TRBD1 TRBJ1-6 TRBV5-1 NA CASSLTGQGRSPLHF TGCGCCAGCAGCTTGACGGGACAGGGACGTTCACCCCTCCACTTT
NA TRBJ1-6 TRBV9 NA CASSVGGGPRGNSPLHF TGTGCCAGCAGCGTAGGGGGAGGCCCTAGGGGGAATTCACCCCTCCACTTT
TRBD1 TRBJ1-5 TRBV6-1 NA CASSGTGGQPQHF TGTGCCAGCAGTGGGACAGGGGGCCAGCCCCAGCATTTT
NA TRBJ2-5 TRBV29-1 NA CSSVDGTGAQYF TGCAGCTCGGTGGATGGGACCGGGGCCCAGTACTTC
TRBD2 TRBJ2-7 TRBV10-2 NA CASSEPTLALGGGPYEQYF TGCGCCAGCAGTGAGCCAACCTTGGCGCTCGGCGGGGGGCCCTACGAGCAGTACTTC
TRBD1 TRBJ1-6 TRBV6-1 once CASRPGQSRNSPLHF TGTGCCAGCAGGCCGGGACAGAGCCGGAATTCACCCCTCCACTTT
NA TRBJ2-6 TRBV30 NA CAITGTGANVLTF TGTGCCATAACAGGGACTGGGGCCAACGTCCTGACTTTC
NA TRBJ2-2 TRBV11-2 few CASAQRRVGELFF TGTGCCAGCGCCCAAAGGAGGGTCGGGGAGCTGTTTTTT
NA TRBJ2-7 TRBV15 once CATSRDGHPYEQYF TGTGCCACCAGCAGAGACGGACACCCCTACGAGCAGTACTTC
NA TRBJ2-2 TRBV19 NA CATHLRGGGELFF TGTGCCACCCATCTAAGGGGGGGCGGGGAGCTGTTTTTT
NA TRBJ1-1 TRBV7-3 few CASSRHMNTEAFF TGTGCCAGCAGCCGTCACATGAACACTGAAGCTTTCTTT
TRBD1 TRBJ1-1 TRBV7-6 NA CASSLRDRGIGMNTEAFF TGTGCCAGCAGCCTCCGGGACAGGGGAATCGGTATGAACACTGAAGCTTTCTTT
NA TRBJ1-1 TRBV14 few CASSQDTTMNTEAFF TGTGCCAGCAGCCAGGACACTACTATGAACACTGAAGCTTTCTTT
NA TRBJ2-2 TRBV7-8 NA CASSLRGRADTGELFF TGTGCCAGCAGCTTGAGGGGCAGGGCCGACACCGGGGAGCTGTTTTTT
NA TRBJ2-7 TRBV13 NA CASSPRDWQYF TGTGCCAGCAGCCCCCGGGACTGGCAGTACTTC
TRBD1 TRBJ2-2 TRBV7-2 NA CASSTRTGRSGELFF TGTGCCAGCAGCACCCGGACAGGGCGATCCGGGGAGCTGTTTTTT